This T cell receptor (beta chain) was sequenced in a study of T cells in Graves' hyperthyroidism and ophthalmopathy (dated by TCRdb to the late 2010s). The study in broad terms: Peripheral blood was collected at initial diagnosis, before any treatment. Whether ophthalmopathy could be predicted prospectively was tested in an independent validation cohort made up of 18 to 20 hyperthyroidism patients plus 17 patients who later progressed to ophthalmopathy. Following sampling, methimazole starting at 30 mg daily was given to hyperthyroidism patients, and high-dose intravenous methylprednisolone was given to ophthalmopathy patients. The study also compared thyroid tissue and blood T-cell repertoires from five or six Graves' hyperthyroidism patients. The paper describes TCR Vbeta CDR3 sequencing of 135 peripheral blood samples, made up of roughly 45 ophthalmopathy patients, over 70 hyperthyroidism patients and 17 progressor patients. TCR V-J signatures able to tell the groups apart were searched for in a discovery cohort of 100 patients, of whom 43 had Graves' ophthalmopathy and about 60 had stable Graves' hyperthyroidism. For training and testing, the 80 to 100 patients in the discovery cohort were randomly divided in a 7:3 ratio.

A patient counted as having stable Graves' hyperthyroidism if no progression to ophthalmopathy occurred over 18 months of follow-up. Hyperthyroidism patients were newly diagnosed, with disease duration under 2 months, and aged 18 to 65 years. Any patient with an uncontrolled infection, another autoimmune disease, pregnancy or lactation was excluded. Clinical symptoms, serum thyroxine and TRAb, thyroid ultrasound, and orbital computed tomography formed the basis for the diagnoses. Ficoll-Paque density gradient centrifugation was used to isolate PBMCs from under 11 ml of fresh peripheral blood. Total RNA was extracted with Trizol reagent, and quality was checked on an Agilent 2100 Bioanalyzer. Amplification of TCR beta CDR3 regions was carried out from RNA transcripts. The first round of RT-PCR for the TCR CDR3 was performed with the HTBI primer set and the Qiagen OneStep RT-PCR kit. Libraries were constructed in a second round of multiplex PCR, after which size selection and purification were performed. Libraries were sequenced paired-end with 100 bp reads on an Illumina HiSeq2000. For the original study's pipeline: Raw data were processed with SOAPnuke, discarding reads with adapters, uncalled bases, mean Phred below 15, or no exact constant-primer or identifier match. High-quality paired reads were merged using COPE v1.2.5, and each unique nucleotide sequence was defined as a clonotype. MiTCR v1.1 was used to align clonotypes to the IMGT TRBV, TRBD and TRBJ reference segments. Analysis was restricted to V-J combinations with a frequency above 0.0001, which covered roughly 99% of repertoires. A TCS score was defined as the ratio between F50 (clonal expansion) and ExV (chaos), using BLOSUM62-based TCRdist between CDR3 peptides within each V-J. Welch's t-statistics and random forest reduced roughly 530 V-J features to some 14, which were used in a naive Bayes classifier (R e1071). Through fastp at Q25 and MiXCR, TCRdb rebuilt clones from the public reads, retaining in-frame beta chains. Rows are combined by CDR3 protein, so each entry shows the most common genes and DNA. TCRdb's processing, not the authors' own work, is the source of the V and J calls. The sample includes roughly 330,000 distinct CDR3 sequences, with about 15% observed a single time. Approximately 35% of the sample is held by the ten biggest clonotypes.

Broader findings and caveats from the paper: During validation, the model predicted progression to ophthalmopathy a median of approximately 6.5 months ahead of onset, with almost 71% sensitivity and about 75% specificity. A 13 V-J signature model separated ophthalmopathy from stable hyperthyroidism, with 87.88% sensitivity and 81% to 83% specificity in cross-validation and 80%/75% in testing. Most expanded thyroid clonotypes (frequency above 0.001) were also detected in blood, a finding suggesting that blood repertoires may reflect thyroid immune responses. Sample size was not statistically predetermined, and blinding of investigators to group allocation was not performed.

This clonotype was counted a few times. This receptor's antigen is unknown. Per-base quality was not reported, and no clone a single base away is much larger than it. The CDR3, cysteine through phenylalanine, is 15 amino acids long. Solely the CDR3 DNA is kept, with 45 bases framed from the first base. V loses 5 bases at its end and J loses 5 bases; junction bases beyond the gene matches: 8. According to the germline V gene, CDR1 reads SGHNT and CDR2 reads YENEEA. The sequence derives from a man aged 25-45 years with Graves' hyperthyroidism. This receptor chain uses TRBV11-3 and TRBJ2-2; a stretch of 7 junction bases matches TRBD2. The sample consisted of blood. The CDR3 reads as follows: CASSPGAGVTGELFF. At the DNA level, the sequence is TGTGCCAGCAGCCCCGGGGCGGGAGTTACCGGGGAGCTGTTTTTT.